The T cell receptor beta chain under discussion was sequenced for a study of STAT5B mutations in CD4+ large granular lymphocyte leukemia. Controls came from buffy coats of healthy blood donors. The study, taken as a whole, reports: Compared with healthy controls (2/35), patient top clones favored TRBV06 (8/27). Main leukemic clonotypes were patient-specific, but around 25% appeared at low frequency elsewhere.

The CDR3 covers 14 residues. Germline V gene lookup returns CDR1 LNHDA and CDR2 SQIVND (reference sequence). Trimming took off 6 bases at V and 1 base at J, with 10 bases between the two ends. Here immunoSEQ multiplex PCR was the method, and the copy in TCRdb shows in-frame clones only, minus some. Here the sample spans tens of thousands of clones, roughly 76% being singletons. As to this clone: Its antigen is currently unknown.

Source material: CD4+ T cells from blood buffy coats. The receptor was derived from a human donor in good health. The chain has TRBV19 and TRBJ1-5; tentative D call: TRBD1 (5 bases). The CDR3 DNA reads as TGTGCCAGTAGGGGGACGTACAGCAATCAGCCCCAGCATTTT. Its protein is CASRGTYSNQPQHF.